The 16 T cell receptor beta chains given below trace back to one sample, sequenced in a study of cytomegalovirus exposure and HLA in healthy donors (dated 2017 in TCRdb). The library came from the immunoSEQ multiplex PCR assay. For the multiplex PCR, a mixture combining 60 forward primers for TCR Vbeta segments and 13 reverse primers for TCR Jbeta segments was used. TCRdb re-hosts the immuneACCESS table, in-frame sequences only. Its copies lack some clones; in the studies checked, an unresolved V gene accounts for under half of them, and the cause for the rest is not known. The sample table on file contains fewer than 250,000 clones. The ten biggest clones cover roughly 0.98% of the sample. The sequencing input was PBMCs. The receptors derive from a woman between 25 and 40 years old in good health and CMV-seropositive.

The rearrangement uses TRBV6-5 and TRBJ1-2; TRBD1 matches 7 bases. The length of the CDR3 is 15 residues. CDR1 MNHEY and CDR2 SVGAGI come from the germline V gene. V was clipped by 2 bases and J by 4 bases; unmatched bases: 7. CDR3: CASSYMPGGSYGYTF. The CDR3 nucleotides read TGTGCCAGCAGTTACATGCCAGGGGGATCCTATGGCTACACCTTC.

V usage is TRBV25-1 and J usage is TRBJ2-5, with D hard to call. The V gene's germline CDR1 is MGHDK and CDR2 SYGVNS. CDR3 length equals 13 residues. Trimming shortened V by 4 bases and J by 5 bases, and 11 bases separated the two germline ends. DNA for the CDR3: TGTGCCAGCAGTGGCTACCTAAAGGAGACCCAGTACTTC. It encodes CASSGYLKETQYF.

V and J are TRBV7-9 and TRBJ2-7, with TRBD1 matching over 7 bases. This CDR3 comprises 12 residues. Losses at the gene ends were 8 bases for V and 5 bases for J; bases not matched to a gene: 6. CDR1 is SEHNR, CDR2 FQNEAQ, per germline (reference sequence). The CDR3 spells CASATTGNEQYF. The CDR3 DNA reads as TGTGCCAGCGCCACGACAGGGAACGAGCAGTACTTC.

This rearrangement joins TRBV2 to TRBJ2-3; TRBD2 matches 11 bases. Germline CDR1 is SNHLY and CDR2 is FYNNEI. Germline trimming cut 6 bases from V and 2 bases from J; bases unmatched to any gene: 16. This CDR3 region has 19 residues. CDR3 DNA: TGTGCCAGCAGCTTAACGACTAGCGGGGTCCTTCTTAACACAGATACGCAGTATTTT. Translated, it gives CASSLTTSGVLLNTDTQYF. The variable domain in full, with the rest retrieved from reference TRBV2 and TRBJ2-3, is EPEVTQTPSHQVTQMGQEVILRCVPISNHLYFYWYRQILGQKVEFLVSFYNNEISEKSEIFDDQFSVERPDGSNFTLKIRSTKLEDSAMYFCASSLTTSGVLLNTDTQYFGPGTRLTVL.

The gene calls are TRBV19 and TRBJ2-5; 7 bases are shared with TRBD1. J lost 5 bases, V lost 5 bases, and 14 bases had no gene match. CDR3 length equals 16 residues. The germline gives CDR1 LNHDA, CDR2 SQIVND (reference sequence). The chain's CDR3 is CASSPPTGKAGETQYF. CDR3 coding DNA: TGTGCCAGTAGTCCCCCGACAGGGAAGGCGGGTGAGACCCAGTACTTC.

The V and J genes are TRBV5-1 and TRBJ1-1, with 9 bases lining up with TRBD1. V shed 0 bases, J shed 4 bases, and the junction held 4 bases outside the gene matches. CDR1 and CDR2 from the germline V gene are SGHRS and YFSETQ. This CDR3 spans 15 amino acids. CDR3: CASSLAATGGTEAFF. The CDR3 DNA is TGCGCCAGCAGCTTGGCCGCGACAGGGGGCACTGAAGCTTTCTTT.

V is TRBV10-1 and J is TRBJ1-1; weak D call: TRBD1 (5 bases). Germline assignment: CDR1 WNHNN and CDR2 SYGVQD (reference sequence). This CDR3 has 11 residues. The V end lost 2 bases, the J end lost 9 bases, and 7 bases lay between the germline ends. The CDR3 spells CASSEAGKAFF. CDR3 nucleotides: TGCGCCAGCAGTGAGGCAGGGAAAGCTTTCTTT.

V usage is TRBV6-1 and J usage is TRBJ2-7; D is perhaps TRBD1 (5 bases). Germline CDR1 and CDR2: MNHNS and SASEGT. The V gene lost 7 bases and the J gene lost 2 bases, with 18 bases spanning the gap. The CDR3 is made up of 15 amino acids. The CDR3, as DNA: TGTGCCAGCATTCGTGAACAGGAAGTTCCCTACGAGCAGTACTTC. Translated: CASIREQEVPYEQYF.

This chain joins TRBV25-1 and TRBJ2-7; TRBD1 is a possible D gene (6 bases). Germline lookup yields CDR1 MGHDK and CDR2 SYGVNS. The CDR3 totals 13 residues. The V gene lost 4 bases and the J gene lost 3 bases, with 10 bases spanning the gap. The CDR3 nucleotides are TGTGCCAGCAGTGGGGACAACTACTACGAGCAGTACTTC. This translates into CASSGDNYYEQYF.

The chain employs TRBV7-7 and TRBJ2-7; 9 bases fit TRBD1. J was trimmed by 3 bases and V by 1 base; bases with no gene match: 1. From germline, CDR1 is SSHAT and CDR2 FNYEAQ (reference sequence). This CDR3 is built from 14 residues. The CDR3 sequence: CASSLGTGVYEQYF. For the CDR3, the DNA is TGTGCCAGCAGCTTAGGGACAGGGGTCTACGAGCAGTACTTC.

This chain connects TRBV5-4 to TRBJ2-7, with TRBD1 as a possible D gene (6 bases). Germline CDR1 SGHNT, CDR2 YYREEE (reference sequence). Trimming took off 5 bases at V and 5 bases at J, with 11 bases between the two ends. The length of the CDR3 is 12 residues. The DNA for the CDR3 is TGTGCCAGCAGTAGGGACACCAACGAGCAGTACTTC. Translating gives CASSRDTNEQYF.

This rearrangement joins TRBV18 to TRBJ2-5; 7 nucleotides agree with TRBD1. The germline CDR1 and CDR2 sequences are KGHSH and LQKENI. CDR3 length equals 16 residues. V gave up 3 bases and J gave up 3 bases; unmatched junction bases: 10. CDR3 in DNA: TGTGCCAGCTCACCTATGGGACAGCTTCACAAAGAGACCCAGTACTTC. This gives the protein CASSPMGQLHKETQYF. The whole variable domain, filled in from reference TRBV18 and TRBJ2-5, reads NAGVMQNPRHLVRRRGQEARLRCSPMKGHSHVYWYRQLPEEGLKFMVYLQKENIIDESGMPKERFSAEFPKEGPSILRIQQVVRGDSAAYFCASSPMGQLHKETQYFGPGTRLLVL.

The chain recombines TRBV19 with TRBJ2-2; 7 nucleotides agree with TRBD2. Germline trimming cut 4 bases from V and 8 bases from J; bases unmatched to any gene: 7. The CDR3 covers 14 residues. From germline, CDR1 is LNHDA and CDR2 SQIVND (reference sequence). CDR3 sequence (DNA): TGTGCCAGTAGTAGCGGGGGTACAGCGGGGGAGCTGTTTTTT. This translates into CASSSGGTAGELFF.

The chain combines TRBV7-2 with TRBJ2-7; 8 positions agree with TRBD2. Unmatched junction bases numbered 15, after V lost 3 bases and J lost 5 bases. Germline CDR1 and CDR2: SGHTA and FQGNSA. The CDR3 sequence is 17 residues long. The CDR3 nucleotides read TGTGCCAGCAGCTTCTCTTTCGGGGGGGCCAGGGGAGACGAGCAGTACTTC. It codes for CASSFSFGGARGDEQYF.

The V and J genes are TRBV4-1 and TRBJ1-2; a weak D match, TRBD1 (5 bases). The V end was cut by 0 bases, the J end by 4 bases, with 12 bases between. CDR3 length: 15 amino acids. The germline gives CDR1 MGHRA, CDR2 YSYEKL. The CDR3 DNA sequence: TGCGCCAGCAGCCAAGAAAGAGACAGTACCTATGGCTACACCTTC. Translating gives CASSQERDSTYGYTF.

This chain links TRBV7-8 with TRBJ2-2, with 9 bases lining up with TRBD1. CDR1 SGHVS and CDR2 FQNEAQ come from the germline V gene. The CDR3 runs 14 residues. The junction had 2 bases not matched to a gene; V was cut back by 6 bases and J by 3 bases. CDR3 nucleotides: TGTGCCAGCAGGAGGGACAGGGACACCGGGGAGCTGTTTTTT. Protein sequence: CASRRDRDTGELFF.